This paragraph covers one T cell receptor beta chain sequence. Its antigen is not identified. The same CDR3 arises from other DNA sequences in this sample as well. The trim removed 4 bases at V and 4 bases at J, leaving 5 bases unmatched. Germline loops: CDR1 SQVTM, CDR2 ANQGSEA. The CDR3 is 13 residues long. The data were obtained in a study of shared clonotypes between healthy human individuals. Study context: A couple of women and a few men aged 18 to 49 made up the donors.

Partitioning of CD4+ cells yielded a CD45RA+ naive subset and a CD45RA-negative memory subset. Study results and limitations: The low donor count limited represented genetic and exposure-history diversity.

Samples underwent the assay at deep level. Libraries were prepared by immunoSEQ multiplex PCR; TCRdb keeps only in-frame clonotypes and omits some of them. The data hold 2 million to 2.5 million clones, with approximately 93% observed a single time. The sample comprised naive CD4+ T cells from PBMCs. Subset: CD45RA+ positively selected. This clonotype was obtained from a man aged 18 to 29 in good health. Some clones in this sample may be carry-over from other donors' samples. The chain uses TRBV29-1 and TRBJ2-7, with 9 bases lining up with TRBD2. CDR3 nucleotides: TGCAGCGTTGTGTTAGCGGGAGTTTACGAGCAGTACTTC. This codes for CSVVLAGVYEQYF.